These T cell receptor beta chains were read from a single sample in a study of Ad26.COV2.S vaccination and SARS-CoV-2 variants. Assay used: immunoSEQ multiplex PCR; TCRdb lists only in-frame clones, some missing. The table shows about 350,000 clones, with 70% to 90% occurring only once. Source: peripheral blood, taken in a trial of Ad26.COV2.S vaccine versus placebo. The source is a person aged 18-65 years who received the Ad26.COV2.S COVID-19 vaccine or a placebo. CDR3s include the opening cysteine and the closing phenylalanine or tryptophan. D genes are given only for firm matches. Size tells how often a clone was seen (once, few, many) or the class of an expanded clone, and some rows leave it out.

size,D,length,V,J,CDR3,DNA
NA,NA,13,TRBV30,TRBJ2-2,CANSGSGTGELFF,TGTGCCAACTCTGGCTCGGGCACCGGGGAGCTGTTTTTT
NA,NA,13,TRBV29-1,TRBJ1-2,CSVEGVAGSGYTF,TGCAGCGTTGAAGGGGTGGCAGGCTCTGGCTACACCTTC
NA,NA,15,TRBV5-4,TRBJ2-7,CASSLGQRQSYEQYF,TGTGCCAGCAGCTTGGGACAGCGCCAGTCCTACGAGCAGTACTTC
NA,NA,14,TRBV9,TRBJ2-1,CASSVDRGRYEQFF,TGTGCCAGCAGCGTAGATAGGGGTCGGTATGAGCAGTTCTTC
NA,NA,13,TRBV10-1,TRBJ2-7,CASSDGTLYEQYF,TGCGCCAGCAGTGATGGGACCCTCTACGAGCAGTACTTC
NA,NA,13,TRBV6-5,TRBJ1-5,CASRTNSNQPQHF,TGTGCCAGCAGAACCAATAGCAATCAGCCCCAGCATTTT
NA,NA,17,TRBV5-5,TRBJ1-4,CASSYSGVGRTNEKLFF,TGTGCCAGCAGCTATTCCGGTGTGGGGAGAACTAATGAAAAACTGTTTTTT
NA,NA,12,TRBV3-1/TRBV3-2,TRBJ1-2,CASSLRGQGYTF,TGTGCCAGCAGCCTCAGGGGCCAGGGCTACACCTTC
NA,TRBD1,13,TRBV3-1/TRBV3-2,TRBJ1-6,CASSLRQGPPLHF,TGTGCCAGCAGCCTCCGACAGGGCCCACCCCTCCACTTT
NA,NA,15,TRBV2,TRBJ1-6,CASSDWGRGNSPLHF,TGTGCCAGCAGTGATTGGGGCAGAGGTAATTCACCCCTCCACTTT
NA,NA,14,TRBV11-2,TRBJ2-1,CASSLDVHVDEQFF,TGTGCCAGCAGCTTAGATGTTCACGTTGATGAGCAGTTCTTC
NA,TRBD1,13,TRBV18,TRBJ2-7,CASSPHDRGEQYF,TGTGCCAGCTCACCCCATGACAGGGGCGAGCAGTACTTC
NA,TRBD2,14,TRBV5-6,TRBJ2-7,CASSRTSGGYEQYF,TGTGCCAGCAGTAGAACTAGCGGGGGGTACGAGCAGTACTTC
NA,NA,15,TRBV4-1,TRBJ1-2,CASSQVSGALDGYTF,TGCGCCAGCAGCCAAGTTTCCGGGGCGCTAGATGGCTACACCTTC
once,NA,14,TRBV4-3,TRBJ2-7,CASSQGQSSYEQYF,TGCGCCAGCAGCCAAGGCCAGAGCTCCTACGAGCAGTACTTC
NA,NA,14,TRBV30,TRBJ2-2,CAWSVRGPRGELFF,TGTGCCTGGAGTGTACGGGGACCCCGAGGGGAGCTGTTTTTT
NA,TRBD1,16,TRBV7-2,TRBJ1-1,CASSLRGGQVNTEAFF,TGTGCCAGCAGCTTAAGGGGAGGACAGGTGAACACTGAAGCTTTCTTT
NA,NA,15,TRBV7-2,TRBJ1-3,CASSPPWASGNTIYF,TGTGCCAGCAGCCCGCCGTGGGCCTCTGGAAACACCATATATTTT
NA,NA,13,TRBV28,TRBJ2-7,CAIRGGSHYEQYF,TGTGCGATTAGGGGGGGGAGCCACTACGAGCAGTACTTC
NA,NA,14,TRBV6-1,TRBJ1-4,CASSERAGYEKLFF,TGTGCCAGCAGTGAGAGAGCAGGGTATGAAAAACTGTTTTTT
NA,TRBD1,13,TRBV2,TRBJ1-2,CARLTGGGYGYTF,TGTGCCAGATTAACAGGGGGCGGCTATGGCTACACCTTC
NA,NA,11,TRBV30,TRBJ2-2,CAWRETGELFF,TGTGCCTGGCGGGAGACCGGGGAGCTGTTTTTT
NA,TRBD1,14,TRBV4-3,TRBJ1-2,CASSQGPTGDGYTF,TGCGCCAGCAGCCAAGGACCGACAGGGGATGGCTACACCTTC
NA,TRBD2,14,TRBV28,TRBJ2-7,CASSKAGDNYEQYF,TGTGCCAGCAGTAAGGCGGGAGACAACTACGAGCAGTACTTC
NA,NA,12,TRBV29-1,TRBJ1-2,CSVEKGDYGYTF,TGCAGCGTTGAGAAGGGCGACTATGGCTACACCTTC
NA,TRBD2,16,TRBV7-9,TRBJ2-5,CASTPSGGDFQETQYF,TGTGCCAGCACTCCTAGCGGGGGGGATTTTCAAGAGACCCAGTACTTC
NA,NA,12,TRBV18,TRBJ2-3,CASSRLADTQYF,TGTGCCAGCTCCCGACTAGCAGATACGCAGTATTTT